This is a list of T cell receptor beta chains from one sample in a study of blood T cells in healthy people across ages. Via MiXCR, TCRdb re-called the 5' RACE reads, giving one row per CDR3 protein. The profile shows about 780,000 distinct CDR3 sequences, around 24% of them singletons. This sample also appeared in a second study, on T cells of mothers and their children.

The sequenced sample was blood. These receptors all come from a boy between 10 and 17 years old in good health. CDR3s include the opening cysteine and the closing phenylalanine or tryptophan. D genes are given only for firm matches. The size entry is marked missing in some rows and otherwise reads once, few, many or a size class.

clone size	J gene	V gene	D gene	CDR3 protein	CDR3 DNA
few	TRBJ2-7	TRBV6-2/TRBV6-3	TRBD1	CASSYRAGQGPYEQYF	TGTGCCAGCAGTTACCGCGCGGGACAGGGTCCCTACGAGCAGTACTTC
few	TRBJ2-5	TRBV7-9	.	CASSLPAERRQETQYF	TGTGCCAGCAGCTTACCCGCGGAGAGGCGCCAAGAGACCCAGTACTTC
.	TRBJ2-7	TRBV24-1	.	CATSDSGTKSYEQYF	TGTGCCACCAGTGATTCCGGGACAAAGTCCTACGAGCAGTACTTC
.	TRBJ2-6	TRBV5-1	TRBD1	CASSDPGQASGANVLTF	TGCGCCAGCAGCGACCCGGGACAGGCCTCTGGGGCCAACGTCCTGACTTTC
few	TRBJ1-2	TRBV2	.	CASSYTGGYTF	TGTGCCAGCAGTTACACGGGTGGCTACACCTTC
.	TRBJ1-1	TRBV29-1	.	CSVGLEFGVPTEAFF	TGCAGCGTTGGGTTAGAGTTTGGGGTACCCACTGAAGCTTTCTTT
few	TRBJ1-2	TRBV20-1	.	CSAPDKTGSNYGYTF	TGCAGTGCCCCGGACAAGACCGGATCTAACTATGGCTACACCTTC
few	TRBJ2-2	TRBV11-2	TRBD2	CASAQSRGAGELFF	TGTGCCAGCGCCCAGTCCCGGGGGGCCGGGGAGCTGTTTTTT
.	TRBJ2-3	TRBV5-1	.	CASSLGMDSSTDTQYF	TGCGCCAGCAGCTTGGGCATGGACAGCAGCACAGATACGCAGTATTTT
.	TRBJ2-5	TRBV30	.	CAWRGNRDRKYQETQYF	TGTGCCTGGAGGGGGAACAGGGACCGAAAATACCAAGAGACCCAGTACTTC
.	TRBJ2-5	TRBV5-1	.	CASSPRLSQETQYF	TGCGCCAGCAGCCCCCGGCTATCCCAAGAGACCCAGTACTTC
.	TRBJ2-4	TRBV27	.	CASSLMAKNIQYF	TGTGCCAGCAGTTTAATGGCCAAAAACATTCAGTACTTC
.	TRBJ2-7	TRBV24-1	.	CATSDTVGYEQYF	TGTGCCACCAGTGATACGGTCGGCTACGAGCAGTACTTC
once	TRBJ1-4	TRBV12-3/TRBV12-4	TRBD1	CASRRDRLEKLFF	TGTGCCAGCAGAAGGGACAGATTGGAAAAACTGTTTTTT
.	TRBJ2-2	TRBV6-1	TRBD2	CASRTSPNTGELFF	TGTGCCAGCCGGACTAGTCCGAACACCGGGGAGCTGTTTTTT
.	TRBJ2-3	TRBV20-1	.	CSAREGGGFADTQYF	TGCAGTGCTAGAGAAGGAGGGGGCTTCGCAGATACGCAGTATTTT
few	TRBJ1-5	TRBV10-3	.	CAIGTGRRNQPQHF	TGTGCCATCGGGACGGGGCGGAGGAATCAGCCCCAGCATTTT
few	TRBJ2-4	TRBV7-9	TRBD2	CASSPRLAVAKNIQYF	TGTGCCAGCAGCCCAAGACTAGCAGTAGCCAAAAACATTCAGTACTTC
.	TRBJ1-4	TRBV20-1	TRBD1	CSAVNRGPTLNEKLFF	TGCAGTGCTGTAAACAGGGGGCCCACGCTCAATGAAAAACTGTTTTTT
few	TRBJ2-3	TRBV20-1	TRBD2	CGARATSGGPTDTQYF	TGCGGTGCTAGAGCGACTAGCGGGGGACCCACAGATACGCAGTATTTT
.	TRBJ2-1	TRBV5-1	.	CASSLGLDLLYNEQFF	TGCGCCAGCAGCTTGGGACTCGACCTTCTCTACAATGAGCAGTTCTTC
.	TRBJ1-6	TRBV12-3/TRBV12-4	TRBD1	CASSAQGDSPLHF	TGTGCCAGCAGTGCCCAGGGGGATTCACCCCTCCACTTT
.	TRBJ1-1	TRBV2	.	CASSFVPQGRTEAFF	TGTGCCAGCAGCTTCGTGCCCCAGGGGAGAACTGAAGCTTTCTTT
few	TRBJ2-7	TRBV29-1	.	CSVEPGTPYEQYF	TGCAGCGTTGAACCAGGGACCCCCTACGAGCAGTACTTC
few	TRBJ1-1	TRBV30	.	CAWKVKNTEAFF	TGTGCCTGGAAGGTGAAGAACACTGAAGCTTTCTTT
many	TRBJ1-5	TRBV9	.	CASSAGGGYGNQPQHF	TGTGCCAGCAGCGCCGGTGGCGGGTACGGCAATCAGCCCCAGCATTTT
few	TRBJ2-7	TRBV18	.	CASSSTGFGEQYF	TGTGCCAGCTCATCGACGGGGTTCGGGGAGCAGTACTTC
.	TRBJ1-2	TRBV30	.	CAWSVLGRNYGYTF	TGTGCCTGGAGTGTACTTGGTAGGAACTATGGCTACACCTTC
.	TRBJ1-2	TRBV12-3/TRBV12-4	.	CASSKRIASSANYGYTF	TGTGCCAGCAGCAAACGGATTGCGAGCTCAGCTAACTATGGCTACACCTTC
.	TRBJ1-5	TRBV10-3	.	CAISEGGPNQPQHF	TGTGCCATCAGTGAGGGCGGCCCCAATCAGCCCCAGCATTTT
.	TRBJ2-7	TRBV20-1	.	CSARARGSYEQYF	TGCAGTGCTAGGGCCAGGGGAAGCTACGAGCAGTACTTC
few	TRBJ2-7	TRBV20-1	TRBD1	CSARGSGGEQYF	TGCAGTGCTAGAGGATCAGGGGGCGAGCAGTACTTC
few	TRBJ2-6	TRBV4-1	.	CASSQGSNILSSGANVLTF	TGCGCCAGCAGCCAAGGCAGCAACATCCTCAGCTCTGGGGCCAACGTCCTGACTTTC
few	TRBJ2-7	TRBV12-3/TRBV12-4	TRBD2	CASSLDGTSGSYEQYF	TGTGCCAGCAGTTTAGATGGGACTAGCGGCTCCTACGAGCAGTACTTC
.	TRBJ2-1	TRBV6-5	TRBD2	CASSFSGGVRNEQFF	TGTGCCAGCAGTTTTAGCGGGGGGGTGAGAAATGAGCAGTTCTTC